This T cell receptor beta chain appears in the sequencing data of a study of blood T cells in healthy people across ages. Study results and limitations: The unknown donor CMV status may have confounded expanded clonotype changes. TCR beta diversity correlated strongly with naive T cell percentage.

Germline V lookup: CDR1 MGHRA, CDR2 YSYEKL. The CDR3 runs to 14 residues. The J segment lost 6 bases and the V segment lost 4 bases, leaving 7 bases of the junction unmatched. This clonotype was recorded a few times. What it binds is unknown. Primed by a sample-barcoded 5' primer and a J-beta primer mix, a second PCR proceeded for about 7 to 11 cycles. TCRdb analysed the 5' RACE reads with MiXCR anew, one entry per CDR3 protein. The table includes almost 550,000 distinct CDR3 sequences, nearly 25% detected once. These data also formed part of another study, on T cells of mothers and their children. Turning to that study: Study donors consisted of a few healthy Caucasian mothers and their six children.

This TCR came from a boy between 10 and 17 years old in good health. V and J are TRBV4-1 and TRBJ2-7, with 9 bases fitting TRBD2. Source material: blood. The CDR3 DNA follows: TGCGCCAGCAGCCGGAGTAGCGGGAGTAGCGAGCAGTACTTC. It codes for CASSRSSGSSEQYF.